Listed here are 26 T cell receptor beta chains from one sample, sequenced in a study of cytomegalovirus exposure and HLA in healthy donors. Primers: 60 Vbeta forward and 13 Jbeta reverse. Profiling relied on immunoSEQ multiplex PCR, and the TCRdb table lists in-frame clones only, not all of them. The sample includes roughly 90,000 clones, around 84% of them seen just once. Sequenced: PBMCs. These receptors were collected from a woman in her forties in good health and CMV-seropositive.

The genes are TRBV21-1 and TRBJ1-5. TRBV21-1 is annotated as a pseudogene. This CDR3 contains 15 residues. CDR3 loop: CASSKRWEGGQPQHF. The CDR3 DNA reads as TGTGCCAGCAGCAAAAGGTGGGAGGGCGGGCAGCCCCAGCATTTT.

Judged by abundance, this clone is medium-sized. The CDR3 DNA reads as TGTGCCAGCAGCCAAGCCTCAACTAATGAAAAACTGTTTTTT. It is translated as CASSQASTNEKLFF. The rearrangement links TRBV14 to TRBJ1-4; D gene uncertain. This CDR3 has 14 residues. Germline CDR1 SGHDN, CDR2 FVKESK. V lost 1 base to trimming and J lost 0 bases, with 3 bases between them.

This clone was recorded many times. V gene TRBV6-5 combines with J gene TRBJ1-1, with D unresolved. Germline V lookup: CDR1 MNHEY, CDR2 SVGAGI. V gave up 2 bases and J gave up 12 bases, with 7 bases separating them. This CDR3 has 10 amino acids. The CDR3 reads CASSYHQTFF. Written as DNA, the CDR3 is TGTGCCAGCAGTTACCACCAGACTTTCTTT.

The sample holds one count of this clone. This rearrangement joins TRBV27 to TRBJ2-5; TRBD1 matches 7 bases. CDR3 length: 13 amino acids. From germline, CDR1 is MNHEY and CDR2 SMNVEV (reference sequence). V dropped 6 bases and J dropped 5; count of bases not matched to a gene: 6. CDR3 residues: CASRQRGLETQYF. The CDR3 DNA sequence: TGTGCCAGCAGGCAGAGGGGGCTCGAGACCCAGTACTTC.

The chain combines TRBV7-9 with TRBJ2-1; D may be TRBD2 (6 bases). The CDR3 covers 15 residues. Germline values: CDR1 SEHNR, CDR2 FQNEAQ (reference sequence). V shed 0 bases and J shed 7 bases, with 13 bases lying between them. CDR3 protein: CASSLAGGVGNEQFF. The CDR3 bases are TGTGCCAGCAGCTTAGCGGGGGGAGTGGGGAATGAGCAGTTCTTC.

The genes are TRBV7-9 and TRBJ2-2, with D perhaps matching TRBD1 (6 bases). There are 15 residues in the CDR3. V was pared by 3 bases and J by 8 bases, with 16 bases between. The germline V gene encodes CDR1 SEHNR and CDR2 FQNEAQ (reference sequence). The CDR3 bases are TGTGCCAGCAGCTTTACCGGGACAAAGAGGGGGGAGCTGTTTTTT. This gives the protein CASSFTGTKRGELFF.

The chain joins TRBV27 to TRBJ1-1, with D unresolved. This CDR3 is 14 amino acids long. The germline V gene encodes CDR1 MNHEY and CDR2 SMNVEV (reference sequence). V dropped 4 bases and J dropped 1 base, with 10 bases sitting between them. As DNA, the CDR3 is TGTGCCAGCAGTTCCTTAGCCCCGAACACTGAAGCTTTCTTT. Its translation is CASSSLAPNTEAFF.

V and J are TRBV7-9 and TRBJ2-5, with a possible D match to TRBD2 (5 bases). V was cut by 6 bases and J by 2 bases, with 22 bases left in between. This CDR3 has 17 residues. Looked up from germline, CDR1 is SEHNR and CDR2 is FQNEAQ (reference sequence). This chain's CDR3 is CASSPSRGGRAQETQYF. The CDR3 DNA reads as TGTGCCAGCAGTCCCTCTAGAGGCGGGCGGGCTCAAGAGACCCAGTACTTC.

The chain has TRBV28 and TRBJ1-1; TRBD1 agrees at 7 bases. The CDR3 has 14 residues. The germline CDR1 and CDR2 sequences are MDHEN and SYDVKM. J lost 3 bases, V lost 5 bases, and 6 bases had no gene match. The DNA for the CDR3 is TGTGCCAGCAGTAGACAGGGTTCGTACACTGAAGCTTTCTTT. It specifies CASSRQGSYTEAFF.

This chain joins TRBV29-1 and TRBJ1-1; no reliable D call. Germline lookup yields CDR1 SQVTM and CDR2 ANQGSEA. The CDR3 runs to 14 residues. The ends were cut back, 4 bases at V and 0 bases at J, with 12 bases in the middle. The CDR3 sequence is CSVGERLMNTEAFF. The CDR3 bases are TGCAGCGTTGGCGAGAGATTAATGAACACTGAAGCTTTCTTT.

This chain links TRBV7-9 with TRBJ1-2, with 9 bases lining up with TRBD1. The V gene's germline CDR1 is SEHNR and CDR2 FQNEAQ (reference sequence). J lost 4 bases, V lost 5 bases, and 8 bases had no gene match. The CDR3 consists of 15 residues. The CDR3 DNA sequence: TGTGCCAGCAGCCCAGATGGGACAGGGCTCTATGGCTACACCTTC. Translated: CASSPDGTGLYGYTF.

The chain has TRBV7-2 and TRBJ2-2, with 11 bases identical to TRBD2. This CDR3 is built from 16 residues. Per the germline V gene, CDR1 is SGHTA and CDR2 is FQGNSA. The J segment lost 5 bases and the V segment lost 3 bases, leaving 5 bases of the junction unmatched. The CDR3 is CASSFQPSGRTGELFF. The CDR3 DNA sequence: TGTGCCAGCAGCTTTCAACCTAGCGGGAGGACCGGGGAGCTGTTTTTT.

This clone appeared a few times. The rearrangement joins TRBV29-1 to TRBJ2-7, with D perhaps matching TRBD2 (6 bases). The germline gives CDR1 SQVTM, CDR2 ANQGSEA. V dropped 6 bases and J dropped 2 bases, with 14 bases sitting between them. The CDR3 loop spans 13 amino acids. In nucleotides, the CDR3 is TGCAGCGTCAACGGGGGTCAGGCCTACGAGCAGTACTTC. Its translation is CSVNGGQAYEQYF.

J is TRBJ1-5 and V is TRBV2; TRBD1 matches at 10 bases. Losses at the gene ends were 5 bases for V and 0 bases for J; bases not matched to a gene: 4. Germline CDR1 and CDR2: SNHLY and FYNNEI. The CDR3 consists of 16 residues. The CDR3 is CASSRDRGDSNQPQHF. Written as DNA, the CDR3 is TGTGCCAGCAGTCGGGACAGGGGCGATAGCAATCAGCCCCAGCATTTT.

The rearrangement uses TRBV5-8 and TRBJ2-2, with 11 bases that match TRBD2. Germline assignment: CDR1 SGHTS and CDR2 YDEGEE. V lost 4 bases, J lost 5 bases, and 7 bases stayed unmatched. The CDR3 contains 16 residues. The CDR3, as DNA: TGTGCCAGCAGCCTTGGGACTAGCGGTTTTACCGGGGAGCTGTTTTTT. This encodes CASSLGTSGFTGELFF.

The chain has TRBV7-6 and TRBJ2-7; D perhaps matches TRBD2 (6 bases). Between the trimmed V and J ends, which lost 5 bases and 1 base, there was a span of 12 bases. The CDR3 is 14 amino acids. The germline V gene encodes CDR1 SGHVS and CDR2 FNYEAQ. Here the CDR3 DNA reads TGTGCCAGCAGCCCAAGGGCGGGGTCCTACGAGCAGTACTTC. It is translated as CASSPRAGSYEQYF.

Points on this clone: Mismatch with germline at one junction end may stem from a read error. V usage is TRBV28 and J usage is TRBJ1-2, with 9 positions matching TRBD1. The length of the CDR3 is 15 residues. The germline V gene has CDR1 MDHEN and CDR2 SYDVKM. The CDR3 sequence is CASSFSTGGSYGYPF. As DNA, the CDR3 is TGTGCCAGCAGTTTCTCGACAGGGGGAAGCTATGGCTACCCCTTC.

The CDR3: CASSLSMGDWGWQPQHF. The CDR3 region has the DNA TGTGCCAGCAGTTTATCGATGGGGGACTGGGGGTGGCAGCCCCAGCATTTT. The chain joins TRBV27 to TRBJ1-5, with a possible D match to TRBD1 (5 bases). Trimming removed 0 bases from V and 7 bases from J, with 19 bases in between. CDR3 length equals 17 residues. Germline CDR1 reads MNHEY; CDR2 reads SMNVEV (reference sequence).

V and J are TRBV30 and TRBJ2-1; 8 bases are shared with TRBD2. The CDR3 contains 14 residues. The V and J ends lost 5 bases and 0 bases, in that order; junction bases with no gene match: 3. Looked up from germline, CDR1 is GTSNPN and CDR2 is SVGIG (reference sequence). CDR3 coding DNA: TGTGCCTGGGCTAGCGGGCTCTCCTACAATGAGCAGTTCTTC. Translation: CAWASGLSYNEQFF.

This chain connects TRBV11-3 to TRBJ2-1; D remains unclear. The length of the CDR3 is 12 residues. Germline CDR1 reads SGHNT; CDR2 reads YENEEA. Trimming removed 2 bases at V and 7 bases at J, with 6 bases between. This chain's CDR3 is CASSLPGNEQFF. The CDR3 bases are TGTGCCAGCAGCTTACCCGGGAATGAGCAGTTCTTC.

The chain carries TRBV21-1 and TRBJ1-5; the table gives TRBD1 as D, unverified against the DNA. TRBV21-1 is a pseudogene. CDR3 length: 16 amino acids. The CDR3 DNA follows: TGTGCCAGCAGCACAAAGCCTACAGGGGAGAATCAGCCCCAGCATTTT. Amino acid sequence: CASSTKPTGENQPQHF.

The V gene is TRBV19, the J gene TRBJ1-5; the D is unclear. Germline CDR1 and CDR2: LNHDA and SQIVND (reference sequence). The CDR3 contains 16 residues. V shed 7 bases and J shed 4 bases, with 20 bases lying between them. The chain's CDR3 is CASNNQIPGGNQPQHF. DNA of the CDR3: TGTGCCAGTAACAACCAGATCCCCGGCGGGAATCAGCCCCAGCATTTT.

CDR3 amino acids: CSVDGLAVYQETQYF. CDR3 DNA sequence: TGCAGCGTTGACGGGCTAGCGGTATACCAAGAGACCCAGTACTTC. The chain carries TRBV29-1 and TRBJ2-5, with TRBD2 matching over 7 bases. The CDR3 extends over 15 amino acids. Trimming at V came to 3 bases and at J to 0 bases, leaving 7 bases not matched to a gene. CDR1 and CDR2 from the germline V gene are SQVTM and ANQGSEA. The full variable domain, its missing parts supplied by reference TRBV29-1 and TRBJ2-5, is SAVISQKPSRDICQRGTSLTIQCQVDSQVTMMFWYRQQPGQSLTLIATANQGSEATYESGFVIDKFPISRPNLTFSTLTVSNMSPEDSSIYLCSVDGLAVYQETQYFGPGTRLLVL.

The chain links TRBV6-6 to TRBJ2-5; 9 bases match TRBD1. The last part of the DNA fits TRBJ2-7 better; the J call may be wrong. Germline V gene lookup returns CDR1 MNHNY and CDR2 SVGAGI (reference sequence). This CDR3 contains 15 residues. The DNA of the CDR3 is TGTGCCAGCAGCGCAACCGGGACAGGGATCTACGAGCAGTACTTC. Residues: CASSATGTGIYEQYF.

CDR3 residues: CASNAGAGVGDTQYF. CDR3 bases: TGTGCCAGCAACGCGGGGGCGGGAGTAGGAGATACGCAGTATTTT. The rearrangement links TRBV13 to TRBJ2-3; tentative D call: TRBD2 (7 bases). V was trimmed by 7 bases and J by 5 bases, leaving 19 bases between them. CDR1 and CDR2 from the germline V gene are PRHDT and FYEKMQ (reference sequence). There are 15 residues in the CDR3.

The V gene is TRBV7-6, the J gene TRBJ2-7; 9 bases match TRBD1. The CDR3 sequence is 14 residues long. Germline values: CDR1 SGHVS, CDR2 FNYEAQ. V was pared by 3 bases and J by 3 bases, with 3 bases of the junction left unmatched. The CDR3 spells CASSFNRGLYEQYF. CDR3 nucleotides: TGTGCCAGCAGCTTCAACAGGGGGCTCTACGAGCAGTACTTC.